This passage covers 2 T cell receptor beta chains from one sample sequenced in a study of T cell responses to AZD1222 COVID-19 vaccine. Sequencing used immunoSEQ multiplex PCR; TCRdb keeps in-frame clones, though not all of them. This table has about 96,000 clones, approximately 87% appearing once. Material: peripheral blood, obtained on day 0 of AZD1222 vaccination. All receptors derive from an adult in good health.

This clone was detected once. The chain employs TRBV28 and TRBJ1-1, with 9 bases identical to TRBD1. The V segment lost 6 bases and the J segment 1 base; nucleotides outside the gene matches: 3. Germline V lookup: CDR1 MDHEN, CDR2 SYDVKM. The CDR3 is 14 amino acids. CDR3 bases: TGTGCCAGCAGCCCGGGACAGGGGAACACTGAAGCTTTCTTT. This encodes CASSPGQGNTEAFF.

The chain employs TRBV5-1 and TRBJ2-7; TRBD2 matches at 9 bases. Trimming at V came to 4 bases and at J to 0 bases, leaving 8 bases not matched to a gene. The CDR3 has 16 residues. Germline V CDR1 and CDR2: SGHRS, YFSETQ. CDR3 DNA sequence: TGCGCCAGCAGCGAGGCTAGCGGGACCCCCTCCTACGAGCAGTACTTC. Protein product: CASSEASGTPSYEQYF.